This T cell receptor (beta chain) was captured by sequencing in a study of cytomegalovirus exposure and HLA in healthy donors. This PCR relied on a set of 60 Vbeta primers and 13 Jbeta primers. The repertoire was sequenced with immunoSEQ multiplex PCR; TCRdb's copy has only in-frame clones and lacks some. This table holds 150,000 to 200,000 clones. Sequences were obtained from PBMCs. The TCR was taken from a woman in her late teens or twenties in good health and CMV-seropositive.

CDR3 region: CASSLGGSMGNEQFF. For the CDR3, the DNA is TGCGCCAGCAGCCTCGGCGGGAGCATGGGTAATGAGCAGTTCTTC. The V call is TRBV5-1, the J call TRBJ2-1; the match to TRBD2 covers 7 bases. This CDR3 comprises 15 residues. The germline V gene has CDR1 SGHRS and CDR2 YFSETQ. Germline trimming cut 4 bases from V and 7 bases from J; bases unmatched to any gene: 11.